Below, 19 T cell receptor beta chains from the same sample are listed, as sequenced in a study of human T cells and chemical hapten exposure. Time point given: patch test 1, 2 weeks after DPC sensitization. This sample's treatment: therapeutic diphenylcyclopropenone sensitization with weekly scalp DPC. A single record per CDR3 protein comes from TCRdb applying MiXCR to the RACE reads. The data hold some 94,000 distinct CDR3 sequences, with 9.5% to 15% observed a single time. This material consisted of whole blood, taken in connection with sensitization to the hapten diphenylcyclopropenone (DPC). The receptors come from a middle-aged woman with alopecia areata. Some clones in this sample may be carry-over from other donors' samples.

The chain is built from TRBV28 and TRBJ1-2; 10 bases line up with TRBD1. Germline CDR1 is MDHEN and CDR2 is SYDVKM. The V and J ends lost 4 bases and 1 base, in that order; junction bases with no gene match: 3. The CDR3 runs to 15 residues. CDR3 sequence reads: CASSSTGGGNYGYTF. CDR3 in DNA: TGTGCCAGCAGTTCGACAGGGGGCGGTAACTATGGCTACACCTTC.

J is TRBJ1-1 and V is TRBV18, with 10 nucleotides matching TRBD1. CDR3 length equals 15 residues. CDR1 and CDR2 from the germline V gene are KGHSH and LQKENI. V lost 4 bases to trimming and J lost 4 bases; unmatched junction nucleotides: 6. CDR3 region: CASSQGTGDGTEAFF. Here the CDR3 DNA reads TGTGCCAGCTCACAAGGGACAGGGGATGGCACTGAAGCTTTCTTT. Based on the CDR3 plus reference TRBV18 and TRBJ1-1, the full variable domain is NAGVMQNPRHLVRRRGQEARLRCSPMKGHSHVYWYRQLPEEGLKFMVYLQKENIIDESGMPKERFSAEFPKEGPSILRIQQVVRGDSAAYFCASSQGTGDGTEAFFGQGTRLTVV.

This clonotype came up many times. The chain carries TRBV6-6 and TRBJ2-1; 10 bases are shared with TRBD2. The CDR3 is made up of 19 amino acids. The germline gives CDR1 MNHNY, CDR2 SVGAGI (reference sequence). V lost 2 bases, J lost 6 bases, and 16 bases stayed unmatched. The CDR3 nucleotides read TGTGCCAGCAGTTACCCTCGGACAGGGAGGACTAGCGGCCTCAATGAGCAGTTCTTC. Translating gives CASSYPRTGRTSGLNEQFF.

The gene calls are TRBV7-2 and TRBJ2-3; 9 bases agree with TRBD2. The germline gives CDR1 SGHTA, CDR2 FQGNSA. The trim removed 5 bases at V and 3 bases at J, leaving 3 bases unmatched. This CDR3 has 14 amino acids. The DNA for the CDR3 is TGTGCCAGCAGCGATAGCGGGAGTACAGATACGCAGTATTTT. Residues: CASSDSGSTDTQYF.

This clonotype is medium-sized by share. The chain carries TRBV6-2 or TRBV6-3 and TRBJ2-7, with D perhaps matching TRBD1 (5 bases). The germline CDR1 and CDR2 sequences are MNHEY and SVGEGT. This CDR3 comprises 15 residues. Between the trimmed V and J ends, which lost 5 bases and 2 bases, there was a span of 16 bases. CDR3 residues: CASSASPDKAYEQYF. As DNA, the CDR3 is TGTGCCAGCAGTGCATCCCCGGACAAAGCCTACGAGCAGTACTTC.

The CDR3 here is CASSPRTSGSSPDTQYF. CDR3 nucleotide sequence: TGTGCCAGCTCACCAAGGACTAGCGGGAGTAGTCCAGATACGCAGTATTTT. J is TRBJ2-3 and V is TRBV18; 13 bases are a match to TRBD2. CDR1 is KGHSH, CDR2 LQKENI, per germline. The junction had 6 bases not matched to a gene; V was cut back by 2 bases and J by 4 bases. The CDR3 length is 17 residues.

This clonotype was seen a few times. The chain recombines TRBV5-4 with TRBJ2-3; D unclear. Deletions cut 0 bases from V and 2 bases from J, with 7 bases between. The CDR3 sequence is 14 residues long. Germline V CDR1 and CDR2: SGHNT, YYREEE (reference sequence). The CDR3 spells CASSLDTATDTQYF. In DNA, the CDR3 is TGTGCCAGCAGCTTGGACACAGCCACAGATACGCAGTATTTT. Based on the CDR3 plus reference TRBV5-4 and TRBJ2-3, the full variable domain is ETGVTQSPTHLIKTRGQQVTLRCSSQSGHNTVSWYQQALGQGPQFIFQYYREEENGRGNFPPRFSGLQFPNYSSELNVNALELDDSALYLCASSLDTATDTQYFGPGTRLTVL.

Ten or more counts support this clonotype. This rearrangement joins TRBV6-8 to TRBJ2-7; TRBD2 agrees at 14 bases. Per germline, CDR1 MNHGY and CDR2 SAAAGT. Trimming at V came to 4 bases and at J to 4 bases, leaving 15 bases not matched to a gene. The CDR3 spans 19 residues. The CDR3 is CASSSQGAVRTSGRYEQYF. The DNA for the CDR3 is TGTGCCAGCAGTTCGCAGGGCGCTGTAAGGACTAGCGGGAGGTACGAGCAGTACTTC.

The rearrangement joins TRBV20-1 to TRBJ1-2, with D maybe TRBD1 (6 bases). V lost 0 bases, J lost 8 bases, and 10 bases lay in between. Germline V gene sequence: CDR1 DFQATT, CDR2 SNEGSKA (reference sequence). The CDR3 sequence is 12 residues long. The CDR3 region is CSAREGARGYTF. The DNA of the CDR3 is TGCAGTGCTAGAGAGGGGGCAAGGGGCTACACCTTC.

This clonotype has a count of ten or more. The CDR3 reads CASSFRGDEQYF. For the CDR3, the DNA is TGTGCCAGCAGTTTCAGGGGGGACGAGCAGTACTTC. The V and J genes are TRBV12-3 or TRBV12-4 and TRBJ2-7; D is perhaps TRBD1 (7 bases). The CDR3 runs 12 residues. V lost 3 bases, J lost 5 bases, and 8 bases lay in between.

This clonotype has only a few counts. The chain carries TRBV6-1 and TRBJ2-1, with TRBD2 identical over 10 bases. Germline loops: CDR1 MNHNS, CDR2 SASEGT. This CDR3 contains 14 residues. The ends lost 7 bases at V and 5 bases at J; junction bases unmatched: 5. CDR3 sequence (DNA): TGTGCCAGCAAAGGGACTAGCGATGACAATGAGCAGTTCTTC. The encoded protein is CASKGTSDDNEQFF.

The chain combines TRBV5-1 with TRBJ2-7, with 7 nucleotides matching TRBD2. The CDR3 has 15 residues. The trim removed 2 bases at V and 1 base at J, leaving 6 bases unmatched. CDR1 and CDR2 from the germline V gene are SGHRS and YFSETQ. This chain's CDR3 is CASSFGGGSSYEQYF. The CDR3 bases are TGCGCCAGCAGCTTTGGTGGCGGGAGTTCCTACGAGCAGTACTTC. The full variable domain, in which reference TRBV5-1 and TRBJ2-7 provide the parts outside the CDR3, is KAGVTQTPRYLIKTRGQQVTLSCSPISGHRSVSWYQQTPGQGLQFLFEYFSETQRNKGNFPGRFSGRQFSNSRSEMNVSTLELGDSALYLCASSFGGGSSYEQYFGPGTRLTVT.

V usage is TRBV9 and J usage is TRBJ2-5; D is uncertain. This CDR3 is built from 14 residues. The V gene lost 1 base and the J gene lost 2 bases, with 9 bases spanning the gap. In germline, CDR1 is SGDLS, CDR2 YYNGEE. CDR3 protein: CASSVLGSQETQYF. The CDR3 DNA sequence: TGTGCCAGCAGCGTATTGGGTTCGCAAGAGACCCAGTACTTC.

V usage is TRBV7-9 and J usage is TRBJ1-1; possible D gene TRBD1, 5 bases. V was shortened by 5 bases and J by 6 bases, with 10 bases between the two germline ends. CDR3 length equals 12 residues. Germline CDR1 and CDR2: SEHNR and FQNEAQ (reference sequence). The CDR3 sequence: CASSRDSSEAFF. In DNA, the CDR3 is TGTGCCAGCAGCAGAGACAGCTCTGAAGCTTTCTTT.

The chain combines TRBV28 with TRBJ2-7, with D hard to call. Per germline, CDR1 MDHEN and CDR2 SYDVKM. The V gene lost 2 bases and the J gene lost 0 bases, with 11 bases spanning the gap. CDR3 length: 15 residues. The CDR3 region is CASSLRQVTSYEQYF. CDR3 bases: TGTGCCAGCAGTTTACGGCAGGTTACCTCCTACGAGCAGTACTTC.

The chain joins TRBV20-1 to TRBJ1-5; D is unresolved. Trimming left V 1 base short and J 2 bases short, with 9 bases between. Germline V gene sequence: CDR1 DFQATT, CDR2 SNEGSKA (reference sequence). This CDR3 spans 14 amino acids. The chain's CDR3 is CSARGLKGNQPQHF. The CDR3 DNA reads as TGCAGTGCTAGAGGTCTGAAGGGCAATCAGCCCCAGCATTTT.

There are a few counts of this clonotype. V gene TRBV5-5 combines with J gene TRBJ2-1, with D uncertain. V dropped 0 bases and J dropped 3 bases, with 4 bases sitting between them. The germline CDR1 and CDR2 sequences are SGHKS and YYEKEE (reference sequence). The CDR3 length is 13 residues. The CDR3 bases are TGTGCCAGCAGCTTGGACTACTACAATGAGCAGTTCTTC. It is translated as CASSLDYYNEQFF.

The chain carries TRBV4-3 and TRBJ1-4; TRBD1 matches 8 bases. Germline V gene sequence: CDR1 LGHNA, CDR2 YSLEER. The CDR3 covers 16 residues. V was pared by 0 bases and J by 11 bases, with 11 bases of the junction left unmatched. The CDR3 nucleotides are TGCGCCAGCAGCCAAGAAGGGACAGGTCGGAGCGCGAAACTGTTTTTT. Translating gives CASSQEGTGRSAKLFF.

The table lists this clonotype with a few counts. J is TRBJ1-1 and V is TRBV7-9, with D uncertain. CDR1 is SEHNR and CDR2 is FQNEAQ in the germline V gene (reference sequence). V lost 5 bases and J 0 bases, leaving 13 bases between the germline ends. The CDR3 contains 15 residues. The chain's CDR3 is CASSQPSTMNTEAFF. For the CDR3, the DNA is TGTGCCAGCAGCCAGCCTAGTACAATGAACACTGAAGCTTTCTTT. Filled out from reference TRBV7-9 and TRBJ1-1, the complete variable domain reads DTGVSQNPRHKITKRGQNVTFRCDPISEHNRLYWYRQTLGQGPEFLTYFQNEAQLEKSRLLSDRFSAERPKGSFSTLEIQRTEQGDSAMYLCASSQPSTMNTEAFFGQGTRLTVV.